This note documents a single T cell receptor (beta chain) sequence. Its specificity is unknown. This entry comes from a study of T cells in Graves' hyperthyroidism and ophthalmopathy. Study outcomes and limitations: Ophthalmopathy prediction by the model preceded onset by a median about 6.8 months. Blood also showed most of the thyroid clonotypes that were expanded above 0.001. Ophthalmopathy was distinguished from stable hyperthyroidism by 13 V-J signatures.

It was RNA transcripts that yielded the amplified TCR beta CDR3 regions. The TCR CDR3 first-round RT-PCR relied on the HTBI primer set. Each CDR3 protein gets one entry after TCRdb re-called the multiplex PCR reads with MiXCR. The data show a few hundred thousand distinct CDR3 sequences, under 60% seen once. The V segment lost 2 bases and the J segment 0 bases; nucleotides outside the gene matches: 2. The CDR3 contains 16 residues. CDR1 is WSHSY and CDR2 is SAAADI in the germline V gene. Sequencing used peripheral blood or thyroid tissue (not recorded which). The rearrangement links TRBV10-2 to TRBJ2-1, with 9 bases that match TRBD2. The clonotype originates from an adult woman with Graves' disease, either hyperthyroidism or ophthalmopathy (not recorded which). The CDR3 sequence: CASSESGGSSYNEQFF. CDR3 DNA: TGCGCCAGCAGTGAGAGCGGGGGGAGCTCCTACAATGAGCAGTTCTTC.